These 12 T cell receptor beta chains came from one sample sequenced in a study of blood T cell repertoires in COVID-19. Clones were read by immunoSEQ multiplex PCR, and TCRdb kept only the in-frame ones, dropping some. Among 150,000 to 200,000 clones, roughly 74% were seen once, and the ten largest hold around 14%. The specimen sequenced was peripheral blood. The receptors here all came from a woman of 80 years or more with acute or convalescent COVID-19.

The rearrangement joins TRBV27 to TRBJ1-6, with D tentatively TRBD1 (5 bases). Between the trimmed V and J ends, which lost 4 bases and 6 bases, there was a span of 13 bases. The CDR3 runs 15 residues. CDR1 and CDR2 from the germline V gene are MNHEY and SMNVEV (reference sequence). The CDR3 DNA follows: TGTGCCAGCAGTTCCTCGCGGGGCCCTAATTCACCCCTCCACTTT. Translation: CASSSSRGPNSPLHF.

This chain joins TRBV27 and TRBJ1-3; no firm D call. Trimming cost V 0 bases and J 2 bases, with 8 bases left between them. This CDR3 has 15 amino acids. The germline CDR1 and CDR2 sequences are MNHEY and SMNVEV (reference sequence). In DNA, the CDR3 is TGTGCCAGCAGTTTATCGATAGATACTGGAAACACCATATATTTT. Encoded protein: CASSLSIDTGNTIYF.

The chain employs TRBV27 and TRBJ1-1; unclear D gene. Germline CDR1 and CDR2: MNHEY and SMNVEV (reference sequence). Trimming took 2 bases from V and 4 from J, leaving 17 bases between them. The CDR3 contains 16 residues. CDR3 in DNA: TGTGCCAGCAGTTTAGTCAACAGCAGACGTTTCACTGAAGCTTTCTTT. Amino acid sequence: CASSLVNSRRFTEAFF.

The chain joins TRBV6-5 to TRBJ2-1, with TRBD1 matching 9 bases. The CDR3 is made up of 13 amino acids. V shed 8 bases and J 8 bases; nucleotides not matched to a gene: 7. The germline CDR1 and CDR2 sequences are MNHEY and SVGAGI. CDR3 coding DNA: TGTGCCAGCGGAACAGGGGGCTGGGATGAGCAGTTCTTC. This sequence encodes CASGTGGWDEQFF.

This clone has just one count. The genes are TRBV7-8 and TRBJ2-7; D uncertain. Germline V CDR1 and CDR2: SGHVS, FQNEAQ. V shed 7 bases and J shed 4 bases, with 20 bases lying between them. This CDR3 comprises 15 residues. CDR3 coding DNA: TGTGCCAGCACCCCCGGAGTAGCTGTCCCTTACGAGCAGTACTTC. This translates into CASTPGVAVPYEQYF.

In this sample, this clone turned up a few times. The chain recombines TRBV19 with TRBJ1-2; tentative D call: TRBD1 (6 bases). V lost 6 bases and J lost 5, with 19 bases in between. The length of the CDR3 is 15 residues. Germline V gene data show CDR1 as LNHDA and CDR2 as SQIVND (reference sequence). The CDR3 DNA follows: TGTGCCAGTAGCCCGGGGGCGGGGGCTAGGTATGGCTACACCTTC. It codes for CASSPGAGARYGYTF.

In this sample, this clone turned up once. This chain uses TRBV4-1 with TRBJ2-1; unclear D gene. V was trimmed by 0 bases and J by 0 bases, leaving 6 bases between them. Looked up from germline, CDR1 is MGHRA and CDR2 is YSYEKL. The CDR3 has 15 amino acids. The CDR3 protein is CASSQEGYSYNEQFF. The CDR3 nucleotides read TGCGCCAGCAGCCAAGAGGGCTACTCCTACAATGAGCAGTTCTTC.

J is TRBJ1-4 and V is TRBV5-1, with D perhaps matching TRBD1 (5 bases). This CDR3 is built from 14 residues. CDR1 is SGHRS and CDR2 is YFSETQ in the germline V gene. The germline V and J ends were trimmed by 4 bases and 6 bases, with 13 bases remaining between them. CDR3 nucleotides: TGCGCCAGCAGCCTTGGAGGAGGGGATGAAAAACTGTTTTTT. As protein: CASSLGGGDEKLFF.

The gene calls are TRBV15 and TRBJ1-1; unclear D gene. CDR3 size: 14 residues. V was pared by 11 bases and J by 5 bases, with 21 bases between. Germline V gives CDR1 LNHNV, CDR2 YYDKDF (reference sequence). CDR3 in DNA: TGTGCCGCACGATCGGAGGGAGCTCGAACTGAAGCTTTCTTT. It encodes CAARSEGARTEAFF. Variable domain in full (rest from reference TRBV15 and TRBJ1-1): DAMVIQNPRYQVTQFGKPVTLSCSQTLNHNVMYWYQQKSSQAPKLLFHYYDKDFNNEADTPDNFQSRRPNTSFCFLDIRSPGLGDTAMYLCAARSEGARTEAFFGQGTRLTVV.

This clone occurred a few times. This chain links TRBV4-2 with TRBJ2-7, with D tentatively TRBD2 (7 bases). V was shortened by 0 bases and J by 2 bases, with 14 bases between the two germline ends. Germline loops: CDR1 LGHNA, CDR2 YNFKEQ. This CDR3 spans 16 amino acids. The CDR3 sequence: CASSQDHPGGTYEQYF. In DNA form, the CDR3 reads TGTGCCAGCAGCCAAGATCACCCGGGGGGCACCTACGAGCAGTACTTC.

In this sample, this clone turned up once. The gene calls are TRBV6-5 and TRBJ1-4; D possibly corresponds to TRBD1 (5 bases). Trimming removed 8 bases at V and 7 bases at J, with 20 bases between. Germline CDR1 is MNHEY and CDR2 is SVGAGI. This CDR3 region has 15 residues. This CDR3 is CASAPTGGKGEKLFF. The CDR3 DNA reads TGTGCCAGCGCCCCAACTGGGGGGAAGGGTGAAAAACTGTTTTTT.

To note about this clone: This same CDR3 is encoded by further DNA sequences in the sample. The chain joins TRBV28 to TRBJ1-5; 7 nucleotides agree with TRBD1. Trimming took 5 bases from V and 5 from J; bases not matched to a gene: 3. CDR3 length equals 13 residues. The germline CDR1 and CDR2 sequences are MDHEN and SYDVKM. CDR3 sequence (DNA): TGTGCCAGCAGTCCGGGACAGCATCAGCCCCAGCATTTT. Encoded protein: CASSPGQHQPQHF. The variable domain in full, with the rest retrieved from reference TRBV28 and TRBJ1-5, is DVKVTQSSRYLVKRTGEKVFLECVQDMDHENMFWYRQDPGLGLRLIYFSYDVKMKEKGDIPEGYSVSREKKERFSLILESASTNQTSMYLCASSPGQHQPQHFGDGTRLSIL.